The present T cell receptor beta chain was sequenced within a study of blood T cell repertoires in COVID-19. Study in general: Samples taken during acute and convalescent COVID-19 were collected in the United States, Italy and Spain. Sources were T cells, B-cell-depleted T cells, or PBMCs; the material itself was cDNA or gDNA.

The V gene end was trimmed by 3 bases and the J gene end by 1 base; junction bases not matched to a gene: 9. Germline V CDR1 and CDR2: MNHNS, SASEGT. CDR3 length: 17 amino acids. In the study's own analysis: Estimated nucleated cell counts came from reference gene primer amplification. Produced via immunoSEQ multiplex PCR; TCRdb's table is partial and in-frame only. That table furnishes V, J and clone size, whereas the DNA furnished D and trimming. The sample has tens of thousands of clones, roughly 74% seen once. Those enrolled in Seattle joined during active infection and were followed longitudinally afterward.

Sequencing was carried out using peripheral blood. The chain is built from TRBV6-1 and TRBJ1-3, with 7 nucleotides matching TRBD1. This clonotype was obtained from a man between 45 and 60 years old with COVID-19, enrolled during active disease. CDR3 nucleotide sequence: TGTGCCAGCAGTGACCTCGACAGGGCGTTTTCTGGAAACACCATATATTTT. This translates into CASSDLDRAFSGNTIYF.